One TCR beta chain is described in this entry. J was trimmed by 6 bases and V by 4 bases; bases with no gene match: 1. The CDR3 is 13 residues long. The germline CDR1 and CDR2 sequences are WNHNN and SYGVQD (reference sequence). Treatment described: randomized to nivolumab then ipilimumab (arm A) or the reverse (arm B). From thawed PBMCs, live CD3+CD8+ cells negative for CD19 and CD56 were sorted. Sequencing was performed with immunoSEQ multiplex PCR; in TCRdb, only in-frame clones are kept and a portion is missing. The data contain under 50,000 clones, roughly 88% of them seen just once; the ten biggest clones take up 12%. The entry originates in a study of sequential checkpoint blockade in melanoma. Study at large: After both sequences, patients received maintenance nivolumab.

This receptor was obtained from a human donor with melanoma. This chain uses TRBV10-1 with TRBJ2-1; 9 bases agree with TRBD1. Sample: CD8+ T cells sorted from blood (inferred from file names), taken from a patient given nivolumab and ipilimumab in sequence. This CDR3 is CASSGDRANEQFF. Here the CDR3 DNA reads TGCGCCAGCAGTGGGGACAGGGCCAATGAGCAGTTCTTC.